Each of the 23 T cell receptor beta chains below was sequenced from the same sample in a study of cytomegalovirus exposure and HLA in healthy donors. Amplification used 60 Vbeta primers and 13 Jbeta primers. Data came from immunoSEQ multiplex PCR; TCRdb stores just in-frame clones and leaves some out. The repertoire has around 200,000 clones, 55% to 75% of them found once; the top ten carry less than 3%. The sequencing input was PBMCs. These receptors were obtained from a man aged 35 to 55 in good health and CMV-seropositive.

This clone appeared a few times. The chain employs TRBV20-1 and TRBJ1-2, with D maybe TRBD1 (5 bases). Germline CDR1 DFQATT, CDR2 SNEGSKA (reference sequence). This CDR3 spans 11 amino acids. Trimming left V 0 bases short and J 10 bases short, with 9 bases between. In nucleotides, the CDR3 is TGCAGTGCTAGAGATCAAGGGGACTACACCTTC. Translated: CSARDQGDYTF.

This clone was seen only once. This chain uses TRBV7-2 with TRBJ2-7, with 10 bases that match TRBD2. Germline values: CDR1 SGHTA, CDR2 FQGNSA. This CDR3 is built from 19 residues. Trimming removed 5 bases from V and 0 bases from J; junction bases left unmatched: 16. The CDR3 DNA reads TGTGCCAGCAGCCTGACTTCCTCCGGACTAGCGGTATCCTCCTACGAGCAGTACTTC. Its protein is CASSLTSSGLAVSSYEQYF. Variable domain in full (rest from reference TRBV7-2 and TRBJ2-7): GAGVSQSPSNKVTEKGKDVELRCDPISGHTALYWYRQSLGQGLEFLIYFQGNSAPDKSGLPSDRFSAERTGGSVSTLTIQRTQQEDSAVYLCASSLTSSGLAVSSYEQYFGPGTRLTVT.

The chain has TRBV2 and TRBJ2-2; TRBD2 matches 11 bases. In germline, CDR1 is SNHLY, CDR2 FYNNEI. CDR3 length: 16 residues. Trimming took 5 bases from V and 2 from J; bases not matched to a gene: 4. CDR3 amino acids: CASSYSGGANTGELFF. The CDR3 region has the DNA TGTGCCAGCAGTTATAGCGGGGGGGCCAACACCGGGGAGCTGTTTTTT.

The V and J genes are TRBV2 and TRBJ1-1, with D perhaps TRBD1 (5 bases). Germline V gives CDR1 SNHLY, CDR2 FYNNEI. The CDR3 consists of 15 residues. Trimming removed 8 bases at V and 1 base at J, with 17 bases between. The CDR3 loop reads CASQWGDSENTEAFF. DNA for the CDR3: TGTGCCAGCCAATGGGGTGACAGTGAGAACACTGAAGCTTTCTTT.

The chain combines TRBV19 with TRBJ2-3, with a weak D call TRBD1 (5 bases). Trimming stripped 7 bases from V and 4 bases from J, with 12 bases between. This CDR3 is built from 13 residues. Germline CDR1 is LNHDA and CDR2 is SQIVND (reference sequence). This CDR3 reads CASNPRVADTQYF. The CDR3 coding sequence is TGTGCCAGTAATCCCAGGGTTGCAGATACGCAGTATTTT.

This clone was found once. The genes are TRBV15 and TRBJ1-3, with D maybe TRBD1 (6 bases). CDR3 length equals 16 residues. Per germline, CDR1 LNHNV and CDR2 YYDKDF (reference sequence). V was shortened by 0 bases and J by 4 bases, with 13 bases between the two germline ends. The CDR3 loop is CATSREAGARGNTIYF. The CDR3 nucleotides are TGTGCCACCAGCAGAGAGGCGGGGGCGCGAGGAAACACCATATATTTT.

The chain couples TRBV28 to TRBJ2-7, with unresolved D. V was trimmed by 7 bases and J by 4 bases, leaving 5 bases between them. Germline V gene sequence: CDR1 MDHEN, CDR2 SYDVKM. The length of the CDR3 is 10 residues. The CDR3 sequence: CASMRYEQYF. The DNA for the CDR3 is TGTGCCAGCATGAGGTACGAGCAGTACTTC. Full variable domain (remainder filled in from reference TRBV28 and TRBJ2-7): DVKVTQSSRYLVKRTGEKVFLECVQDMDHENMFWYRQDPGLGLRLIYFSYDVKMKEKGDIPEGYSVSREKKERFSLILESASTNQTSMYLCASMRYEQYFGPGTRLTVT.

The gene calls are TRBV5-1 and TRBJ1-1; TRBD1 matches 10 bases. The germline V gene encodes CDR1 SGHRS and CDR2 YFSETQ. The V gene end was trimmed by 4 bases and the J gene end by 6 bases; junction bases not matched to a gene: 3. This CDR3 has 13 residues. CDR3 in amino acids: CASSLTGGSEAFF. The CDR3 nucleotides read TGCGCCAGCAGCCTGACAGGGGGCTCTGAAGCTTTCTTT.

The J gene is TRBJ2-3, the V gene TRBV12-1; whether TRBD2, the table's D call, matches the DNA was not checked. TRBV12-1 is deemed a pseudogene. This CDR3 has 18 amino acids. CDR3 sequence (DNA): TGTGCCAGCAGCTTCCCCCCGCGGAAGCGGCGGGATGCGGATACGCAGTATTTT. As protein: CASSFPPRKRRDADTQYF.

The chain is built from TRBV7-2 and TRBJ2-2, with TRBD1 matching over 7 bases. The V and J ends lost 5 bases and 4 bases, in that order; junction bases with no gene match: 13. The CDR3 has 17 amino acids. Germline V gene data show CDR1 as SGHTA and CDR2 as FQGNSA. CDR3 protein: CASSLRTTGESTGELFF. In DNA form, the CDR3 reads TGTGCCAGCAGCCTGCGAACTACAGGGGAATCCACCGGGGAGCTGTTTTTT.

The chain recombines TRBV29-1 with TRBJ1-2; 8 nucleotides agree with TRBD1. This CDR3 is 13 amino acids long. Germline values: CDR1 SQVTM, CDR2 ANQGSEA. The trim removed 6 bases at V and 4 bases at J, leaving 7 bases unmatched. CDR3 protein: CSVILDRVYGYTF. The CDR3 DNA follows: TGCAGCGTCATTTTGGACAGGGTCTATGGCTACACCTTC.

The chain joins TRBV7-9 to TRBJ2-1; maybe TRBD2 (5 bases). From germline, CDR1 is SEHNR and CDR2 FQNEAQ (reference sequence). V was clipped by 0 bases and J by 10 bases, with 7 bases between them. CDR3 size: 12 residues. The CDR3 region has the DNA TGTGCCAGCAGCTTAGCGGAGGCGGAGCAGTTCTTC. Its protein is CASSLAEAEQFF.

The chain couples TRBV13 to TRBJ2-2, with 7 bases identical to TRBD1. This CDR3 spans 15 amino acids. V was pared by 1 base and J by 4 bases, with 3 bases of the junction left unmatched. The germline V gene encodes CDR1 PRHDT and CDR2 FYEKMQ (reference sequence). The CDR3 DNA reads TGTGCCAGCAGCTTAGAACAGGGGAGCACCGGGGAGCTGTTTTTT. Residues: CASSLEQGSTGELFF.

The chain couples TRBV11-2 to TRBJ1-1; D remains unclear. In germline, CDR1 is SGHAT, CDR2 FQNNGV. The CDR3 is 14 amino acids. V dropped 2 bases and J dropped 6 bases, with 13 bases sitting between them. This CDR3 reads CASSLNTMEAEAFF. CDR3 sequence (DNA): TGTGCCAGCAGCTTAAACACGATGGAGGCTGAAGCTTTCTTT. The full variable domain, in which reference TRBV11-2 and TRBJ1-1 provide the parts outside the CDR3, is EAGVAQSPRYKIIEKRQSVAFWCNPISGHATLYWYQQILGQGPKLLIQFQNNGVVDDSQLPKDRFSAERLKGVDSTLKIQPAKLEDSAVYLCASSLNTMEAEAFFGQGTRLTVV.

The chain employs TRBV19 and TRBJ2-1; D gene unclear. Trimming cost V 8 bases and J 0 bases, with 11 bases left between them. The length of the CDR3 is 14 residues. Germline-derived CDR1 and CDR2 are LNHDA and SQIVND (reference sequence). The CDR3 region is CASSGRSSYNEQFF. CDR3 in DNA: TGTGCCAGTTCCGGTAGGAGCTCCTACAATGAGCAGTTCTTC.

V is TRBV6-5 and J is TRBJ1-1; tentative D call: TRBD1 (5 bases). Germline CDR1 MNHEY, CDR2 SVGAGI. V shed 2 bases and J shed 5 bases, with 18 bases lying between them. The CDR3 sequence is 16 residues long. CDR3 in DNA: TGTGCCAGCAGTTACAGTAGTCGGGGGGGAGGGACTGAAGCTTTCTTT. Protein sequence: CASSYSSRGGGTEAFF.

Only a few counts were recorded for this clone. The CDR3 is CASSVGNSDTQYF. DNA for the CDR3: TGTGCCAGCAGCGTAGGTAATTCGGATACGCAGTATTTT. This sequence joins TRBV9 and TRBJ2-3; D not certain. The CDR3 covers 13 residues. Deletions cut 0 bases from V and 6 bases from J, with 8 bases between. Germline assignment: CDR1 SGDLS and CDR2 YYNGEE. Based on the CDR3 plus reference TRBV9 and TRBJ2-3, the full variable domain is DSGVTQTPKHLITATGQRVTLRCSPRSGDLSVYWYQQSLDQGLQFLIQYYNGEERAKGNILERFSAQQFPDLHSELNLSSLELGDSALYFCASSVGNSDTQYFGPGTRLTVL.

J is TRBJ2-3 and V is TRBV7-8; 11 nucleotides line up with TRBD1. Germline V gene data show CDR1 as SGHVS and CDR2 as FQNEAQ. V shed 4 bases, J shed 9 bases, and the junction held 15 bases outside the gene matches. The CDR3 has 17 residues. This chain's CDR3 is CASSSGVGQGASRTQYF. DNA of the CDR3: TGTGCCAGCAGCTCAGGGGTCGGACAGGGGGCTTCTCGGACGCAGTATTTT.

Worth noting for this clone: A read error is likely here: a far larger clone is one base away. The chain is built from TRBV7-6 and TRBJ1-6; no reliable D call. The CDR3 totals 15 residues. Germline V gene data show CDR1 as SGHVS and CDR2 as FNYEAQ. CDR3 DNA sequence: TGTGCCAGCGGCTTAGGCAGCTCCTATAATTCACCCCTCCACTTT. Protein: CASGLGSSYNSPLHF.

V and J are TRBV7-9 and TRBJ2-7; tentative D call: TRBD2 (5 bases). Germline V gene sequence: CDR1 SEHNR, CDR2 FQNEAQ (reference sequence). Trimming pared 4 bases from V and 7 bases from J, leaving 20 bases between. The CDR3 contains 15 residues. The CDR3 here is CASSWGEVGPGEQYF. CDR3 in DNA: TGTGCCAGCAGCTGGGGAGAGGTCGGACCGGGGGAGCAGTACTTC.

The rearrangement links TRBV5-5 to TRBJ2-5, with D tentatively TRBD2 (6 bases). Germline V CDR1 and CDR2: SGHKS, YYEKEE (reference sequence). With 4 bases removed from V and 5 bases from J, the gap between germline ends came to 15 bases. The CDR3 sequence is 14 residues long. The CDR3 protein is CASSTGLVVETQYF. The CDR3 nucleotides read TGTGCCAGCAGCACGGGACTGGTGGTGGAGACCCAGTACTTC.

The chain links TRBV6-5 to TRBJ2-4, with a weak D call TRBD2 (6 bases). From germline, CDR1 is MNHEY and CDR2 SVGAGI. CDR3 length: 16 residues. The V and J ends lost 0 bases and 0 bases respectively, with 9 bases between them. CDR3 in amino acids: CASSYSGTVAKNIQYF. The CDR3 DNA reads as TGTGCCAGCAGTTACTCAGGGACTGTAGCCAAAAACATTCAGTACTTC.

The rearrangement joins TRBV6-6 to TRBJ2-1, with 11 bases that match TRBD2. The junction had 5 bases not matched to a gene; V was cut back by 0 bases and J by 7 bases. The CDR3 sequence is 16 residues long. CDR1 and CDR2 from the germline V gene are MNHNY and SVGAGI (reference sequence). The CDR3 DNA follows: TGTGCCAGCAGTTACTCTAGCGGGGGGGCGCGGAATGAGCAGTTCTTC. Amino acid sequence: CASSYSSGGARNEQFF.